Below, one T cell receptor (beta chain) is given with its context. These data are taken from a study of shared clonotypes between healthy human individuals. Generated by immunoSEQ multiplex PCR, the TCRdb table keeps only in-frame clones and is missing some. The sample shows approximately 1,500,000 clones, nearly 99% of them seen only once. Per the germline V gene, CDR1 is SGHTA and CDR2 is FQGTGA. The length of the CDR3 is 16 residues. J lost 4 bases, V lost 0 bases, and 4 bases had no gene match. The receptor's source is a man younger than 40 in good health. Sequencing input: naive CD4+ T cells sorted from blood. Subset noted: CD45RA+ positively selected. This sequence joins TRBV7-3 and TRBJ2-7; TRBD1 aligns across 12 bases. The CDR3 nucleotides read TGTGCCAGCAGCTTAACTTCGGGACAGGGGGCGTACGAGCAGTACTTC. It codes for CASSLTSGQGAYEQYF.